This section outlines one TCR beta chain sequence together with its context. This specimen belongs to a study of blood T cell repertoires in COVID-19. Study background: COVID-19 samples, acute and convalescent, were from the United States, Italy and Spain.

The V gene's germline CDR1 is SGHTS and CDR2 YDEGEE. V shed 4 bases, J shed 3 bases, and the junction held 12 bases outside the gene matches. This CDR3 region has 17 residues. Profiled with immunoSEQ multiplex PCR; TCRdb holds only in-frame clones, not every one. Of about 190,000 clones detected, roughly 78% appear once; the ten largest clones hold about 2.8%. The genes are TRBV5-8 and TRBJ2-2; 7 nucleotides match TRBD1. Sequenced material: peripheral blood. The receptor was isolated from an elderly woman with active or convalescent COVID-19. The CDR3 sequence: CASSPRDRQADTGELFF. In DNA form, the CDR3 reads TGTGCCAGCAGCCCTCGGGACAGACAGGCGGACACCGGGGAGCTGTTTTTT.